This TCR beta chain was captured in a study of control samples from healthy donors and cancer patients. Profiling relied on immunoSEQ multiplex PCR, and the TCRdb table lists in-frame clones only, not all of them. The sample holds some 160,000 clones, 80% to 95% seen once. The sequenced sample consisted of blood. The sequence derives from a woman in her twenties or thirties in good health.

The CDR3 loop reads CASSLSGDSYEQYF. CDR3 bases: TGTGCCAGCAGCTTAAGTGGGGACAGTTACGAGCAGTACTTC. The chain recombines TRBV7-3 with TRBJ2-7; 7 positions match TRBD1. V lost 1 base, J lost 4 bases, and 4 bases stayed unmatched. This CDR3 is built from 14 residues. Germline CDR1 SGHTA, CDR2 FQGTGA.